The 32 T cell receptor beta chains presented below share a single source sample, sequenced in a study of tumor-infiltrating lymphocytes in primary liver carcinoma. Total RNA and DNA came together from around 20-30 mg of bulk tissue without cell sorting. A primer matching the constant region was used to make TCR beta cDNA from 500 to 600 ng of total RNA. Library construction for TCR beta comprised three nested multiplex PCR rounds performed with slightly modified ARM-PCR. In the first two PCR rounds, TRBV1-TRBV30 forward primers were paired with a C-beta reverse primer, and each round lasted roughly 10 cycles. TCRdb reprocessed the multiplex PCR reads with MiXCR, giving one entry per CDR3 protein. The sample includes tens of thousands of distinct CDR3 sequences, roughly 75% seen only once; the top ten take around 40%. Specimen: tumor-adjacent normal liver tissue. These receptors were collected from a woman between 25 and 40 years old with primary liver carcinoma and hepatitis B virus infection.

Of note for this clonotype: This may stem from a read error, because a much larger clone lies one nucleotide away. The rearrangement uses TRBV4-3 and TRBJ2-5; D ambiguous. The CDR3 is 13 residues long. V lost 0 bases and J 14 bases, leaving 16 bases between the germline ends. Per germline, CDR1 LGHNA and CDR2 YSLEER. The CDR3 loop is CASSQDGMEIHYF. As DNA, the CDR3 is TGCGCCAGCAGCCAAGATGGCATGGAGATCCACTACTTC.

As for this clonotype: Since the CDR3 does not end with the conserved phenylalanine or tryptophan, this likely comes from a read error. This sequence joins TRBV5-1 and TRBJ2-1; possible D gene TRBD2, 6 bases. Germline loops: CDR1 SGHRS, CDR2 YFSETQ. The V end lost 5 bases, the J end lost 8 bases, and 17 bases lay between the germline ends. The CDR3 is 14 amino acids. The CDR3 nucleotides are TGCGCCAGCAGTCTGAGGGCGGAGGGGTATGAGCAGTTCTCC. Protein product: CASSLRAEGYEQFS.

To note about this clonotype: A much larger clonotype is one base distant, so this may be a read error. The chain uses TRBV30 and TRBJ2-5; D gene uncertain. This CDR3 comprises 11 residues. Germline V gives CDR1 GTSNPN, CDR2 SVGIG (reference sequence). The CDR3 DNA reads TGTGTCTGGAGCGCGACAGAGACCCAGTACTTC. This gives the protein CVWSATETQYF.

Turning to this clonotype: A single base separates this from a much larger clone, so it may be a read error. The V and J genes are TRBV5-8 and TRBJ2-3, with D uncertain. Germline values: CDR1 SGHTS, CDR2 YDEGEE. This CDR3 is 13 amino acids long. In DNA form, the CDR3 reads TGTGCCAGCAGCCAGGTAGACACAGATACGCAGAATTTT. Amino acid sequence: CASSQVDTDTQNF.

This clonotype was picked up a small number of times. Possible read error: a much larger clone is one base away. The chain employs TRBV6-4 and TRBJ2-1; 9 positions agree with TRBD2. CDR1 is MRHNA, CDR2 SNTAGT, per germline. The CDR3 contains 13 residues. The CDR3, as DNA: TGTGCCGGCAGCCGAGGGACTAGCTATGAGCAGTTCTTC. Its protein product is CAGSRGTSYEQFF.

This clonotype came up a few times. The chain carries TRBV6-2 or TRBV6-3 and TRBJ2-3; perhaps D is TRBD1 or TRBD2 (5 bases each). Trimming stripped 6 bases from V and 1 base from J, with 14 bases between. Germline values: CDR1 MNHEY, CDR2 SVGEGT. CDR3 length equals 15 residues. The CDR3 nucleotides read TGTGCCAGCAGCTCAGCTAGAGGGGGCACAGATACGCAGTATTTT. It codes for CASSSARGGTDTQYF.

The chain links TRBV15 to TRBJ2-4, with D perhaps matching TRBD1 (6 bases). The CDR3 totals 13 residues. V lost 6 bases and J 8 bases, leaving 14 bases between the germline ends. CDR1 is LNHNV, CDR2 YYDKDF, per germline (reference sequence). DNA for the CDR3: TGTGCCACCAGGCAGGGGACGGCGGACATTCAGTACTTC. It codes for CATRQGTADIQYF.

This clonotype occurred a few times. A much larger clonotype is one base distant, so this may be a read error. The J gene is TRBJ2-3, the V gene TRBV7-9, with D hard to call. The CDR3 is 12 residues long. Germline assignment: CDR1 SEHNR and CDR2 FQNEAQ (reference sequence). Written as DNA, the CDR3 is TGTACCAGCAGGAAAACGACAGATACGCAGTATTTT. Amino acids: CTSRKTTDTQYF.

Turning to this clonotype: The junction differs from germline at one of its ends, possibly a read error. V gene TRBV11-3 combines with J gene TRBJ1-1, with 8 nucleotides matching TRBD1. Germline V gene lookup returns CDR1 SGHNT and CDR2 YENEEA. CDR3 length: 15 residues. This chain's CDR3 is CASGQGAPTFTEAFF. The CDR3 bases are TGTGCCTCCGGTCAGGGGGCGCCAACCTTCACTGAGGCTTTCTTT.

Concerning this clonotype: Its ends do not fully match the called genes, so a read error is possible. This rearrangement joins TRBV28 to TRBJ1-1; D unclear. The CDR3 loop spans 12 amino acids. Germline V gene lookup returns CDR1 MDHEN and CDR2 SYDVKM. The CDR3 DNA follows: TGTGCCAACAGTTTCCAGGATACTGAAGCTTTCTTT. It yields the protein CANSFQDTEAFF.

The J gene is TRBJ2-3, the V gene TRBV28; D is ambiguous. V was pared by 4 bases and J by 11 bases, with 10 bases between. CDR1 and CDR2 from the germline V gene are MDHEN and SYDVKM. This CDR3 comprises 11 residues. CDR3 coding DNA: TGTGCCAGCAGTTACGGTCACAAGCAGTATTTT. It encodes CASSYGHKQYF.

As regards this clonotype: Relative to the germline gene, one junction end is altered; a read error may explain this. The genes are TRBV11-2 and TRBJ2-4; D might be TRBD2 (6 bases). The CDR3 contains 15 residues. Germline CDR1 SGHAT, CDR2 FQNNGV. CDR3 coding DNA: TGTGCCAGCAGCCTAATGGGACTGGCCAAAGACATTCAGTACTTC. Its protein product is CASSLMGLAKDIQYF.

The chain is built from TRBV10-3 and TRBJ2-5, with TRBD2 as a possible D gene (6 bases). The CDR3 is 13 residues long. Germline V gene sequence: CDR1 ENHRY, CDR2 SYGVKD. V was trimmed by 6 bases and J by 9 bases, leaving 17 bases between them. The CDR3 is CAIRGDFQGAQYF. CDR3 DNA: TGTGCCATCAGGGGGGACTTCCAAGGGGCCCAGTACTTC.

The chain has TRBV4-1 and TRBJ2-5; 7 nucleotides agree with TRBD1. J lost 8 bases, V lost 4 bases, and 13 bases had no gene match. The germline CDR1 and CDR2 sequences are MGHRA and YSYEKL. The CDR3 consists of 15 residues. CDR3 in amino acids: CASSPSTGAAYTQYF. CDR3 DNA sequence: TGCGCCAGCAGCCCGAGTACAGGGGCCGCATACACCCAGTACTTC.

This clonotype has just one count. This CDR3 is missing its conserved last phenylalanine or tryptophan, likely due to a read error. V gene TRBV7-9 combines with J gene TRBJ2-7; possibly TRBD1 for D (5 bases). Germline CDR1 reads SEHNR; CDR2 reads FQNEAQ (reference sequence). V lost 5 bases, J lost 3 bases, and 11 bases lay in between. The CDR3 totals 13 residues. CDR3 sequence (DNA): TGTGCCAGCAGCGTAGGGGTCGGCTACGAGCAGTACTCC. Amino acids: CASSVGVGYEQYS.

Notes on this clonotype: As the CDR3 is not closed by the conserved phenylalanine or tryptophan, this likely results from a read error. This rearrangement joins TRBV11-2 to TRBJ1-2; maybe TRBD1 (5 bases). The germline V gene has CDR1 SGHAT and CDR2 FQNNGV. CDR3 length equals 13 residues. The V and J ends lost 7 bases and 8 bases respectively, with 17 bases between them. CDR3 protein: CASTQGEGGGYTS. The DNA for the CDR3 is TGTGCCAGCACCCAAGGGGAGGGTGGAGGCTACACCTCC.

Comments on this clonotype: This may be a read error: a much more frequent sequence differs by one nucleotide. The chain recombines TRBV9 with TRBJ2-5; D may match TRBD1 or TRBD2 (5 bases each). Germline V gene data show CDR1 as SGDLS and CDR2 as YYNGEE. The V end was cut by 0 bases, the J end by 4 bases, with 13 bases between. The CDR3 is 15 amino acids. Here the CDR3 reads CASSVDGKGRETQYF. The CDR3 DNA sequence: TGTGCCAGCAGCGTAGATGGAAAGGGGAGAGAGACCCAGTACTTC. The full variable domain, with the rest looked up from reference TRBV9 and TRBJ2-5, is DSGVTQTPKHLITATGQRVTLRCSPRSGDLSVYWYQQSLDQGLQFLIQYYNGEERAKGNILERFSAQQFPDLHSELNLSSLELGDSALYFCASSVDGKGRETQYFGPGTRLLVL.

This clonotype was found a few times. The J gene is TRBJ2-1, the V gene TRBV18; D is undetermined. Germline V gene sequence: CDR1 KGHSH, CDR2 LQKENI. CDR3 size: 15 residues. Trimming stripped 3 bases from V and 7 bases from J, with 16 bases between. The CDR3 loop reads CASSPFLLSRNEQFF. The CDR3 DNA follows: TGTGCCAGCTCACCCTTTCTTCTGTCCCGGAATGAGCAGTTCTTC.

The rearrangement joins TRBV6-5 to TRBJ1-5; no reliable D call. The CDR3 extends over 17 amino acids. With 5 bases removed from V and 5 bases from J, the gap between germline ends came to 22 bases. Per germline, CDR1 MNHEY and CDR2 SVGAGI. CDR3 DNA sequence: TGTGCCAGCAGTCACTATCCGGTCGGAAATAGTGATCAGCCCCAGCATTTT. Encoded protein: CASSHYPVGNSDQPQHF.

With respect to this clonotype: Possible read error: a much larger clone is one base away. The rearrangement uses TRBV11-1 and TRBJ2-3; a weak D match, TRBD1 (5 bases). Germline CDR1 is SGHAT and CDR2 is FQDESV (reference sequence). The CDR3 has 19 residues. The CDR3, as DNA: TGTGCCGGCAGCTCTAGGGGAAGCTCTGTTGGAGCCCGCACAGATACGCAGTATTTT. This codes for CAGSSRGSSVGARTDTQYF.

The table lists this clonotype with many counts. The rearrangement joins TRBV6-6 to TRBJ2-2, with TRBD1 identical over 7 bases. The trim removed 4 bases at V and 5 bases at J, leaving 19 bases unmatched. Per the germline V gene, CDR1 is MNHNY and CDR2 is SVGAGI (reference sequence). CDR3 size: 19 residues. The DNA for the CDR3 is TGTGCCAGCAGTTTGGAGGACCCCGTGAGACAGGGTGGTACCGGGGAGCTGTTTTTT. It specifies CASSLEDPVRQGGTGELFF.

As to this clonotype: One end of the junction varies from germline; a read error may be responsible. V gene TRBV12-3 or TRBV12-4 combines with J gene TRBJ2-2; 9 bases are a match to TRBD1. This CDR3 has 15 amino acids. CDR3: CASSLKLARTGELIF. In nucleotides, the CDR3 is TGTGCCAGCAGTTTAAAACTAGCGAGGACAGGGGAGCTGATTTTT.

As regards this clonotype: The junction does not match germline at one end; this may be a read error. The rearrangement joins TRBV6-5 to TRBJ2-6; TRBD1 agrees at 9 bases. The CDR3 sequence is 18 residues long. The germline V gene encodes CDR1 MNHEY and CDR2 SVGAGI. For the CDR3, the DNA is TGTACCAGCGAGACATACAGGGGGCACGTCTCTGGGGCCAACGTCCTGACTTTC. Protein: CTSETYRGHVSGANVLTF.

Regarding this clonotype: Sequence at one end of the junction differs from germline and may be a read error. V and J are TRBV11-2 and TRBJ1-2, with D possibly being TRBD1 (5 bases). In germline, CDR1 is SGHAT, CDR2 FQNNGV. This CDR3 spans 13 amino acids. The CDR3, as DNA: TGTGCCAGCAGCCGTGTCGAGTGGTGGGGCTCCACCTTC. Its translation: CASSRVEWWGSTF.

About this clonotype itself: This CDR3 is missing its conserved last phenylalanine or tryptophan, likely due to a read error. This chain links TRBV5-4 with TRBJ1-6, with no clear D. CDR3 length: 17 amino acids. Trimming pared 3 bases from V and 8 bases from J, leaving 21 bases between. CDR1 and CDR2 (germline): SGHNT, YYREEE (reference sequence). The CDR3 region has the DNA TGTGCCAGCAGCTCACAAAACCGTGGGTTTGCGGATTCACCCCTCCACATT. This codes for CASSSQNRGFADSPLHI.

About this clonotype itself: The junction shows a germline mismatch at one end, possibly a read error. V gene TRBV2 combines with J gene TRBJ1-4, with TRBD1 identical over 9 bases. The length of the CDR3 is 16 residues. The germline V gene has CDR1 SNHLY and CDR2 FYNNEI. The CDR3, as DNA: TGTGTCAGCAGACCTAACAGGGGGCAAACTAATGAAAAACTGTTTTTT. It is translated as CVSRPNRGQTNEKLFF.

Details on this clonotype: The conserved final phenylalanine or tryptophan is absent from the CDR3, which likely points to a read error. The chain has TRBV5-1 and TRBJ1-1, with unresolved D. Looked up from germline, CDR1 is SGHRS and CDR2 is YFSETQ. The V and J ends lost 5 bases and 1 base respectively, with 6 bases between them. The CDR3 covers 12 residues. The CDR3 DNA sequence: TGCGCCAGCAGAAGGGAGAACACTGAAGCTTTCCTT. Translation gives CASRRENTEAFL.

Note on this clonotype: The CDR3 does not close with the conserved phenylalanine or tryptophan, likely indicating a read error. CDR3 sequence reads: CASSQDNSLSGANVLTL. CDR3 in DNA: TGTGCCAGCAGCCAGGACAACAGCTTATCTGGGGCCAACGTCCTGACTCTC. The gene calls are TRBV5-6 and TRBJ2-6, with D perhaps TRBD1 (5 bases). CDR1 is SGHDT and CDR2 is YYEEEE in the germline V gene. The CDR3 is made up of 17 amino acids. V gave up 4 bases and J gave up 1 base, with 15 bases separating them.

V usage is TRBV11-2 and J usage is TRBJ2-7, with 11 bases that match TRBD2. Germline CDR1 and CDR2: SGHAT and FQNNGV. Trimming removed 5 bases from V and 3 bases from J; junction bases left unmatched: 15. This CDR3 is built from 18 residues. The CDR3 region has the DNA TGTGCCAGCAGCCTACTAGCGGGAGCCGCTCAACTTTTCTACGAGCAGTACTTC. It specifies CASSLLAGAAQLFYEQYF.

As for this clonotype: The junction differs from germline at one of its ends, possibly a read error. The gene calls are TRBV4-2 and TRBJ2-1; 14 bases are shared with TRBD2. The CDR3 is 18 amino acids. From germline, CDR1 is LGHNA and CDR2 YNFKEQ. The CDR3: CASSLGTSGSAEVNEQFF. In nucleotides, the CDR3 is TGTGCCAGCAGCCTCGGGACTAGCGGGAGTGCCGAGGTGAATGAGCAATTCTTC.

For this clonotype: The junction does not match germline at one end; this may be a read error. The chain recombines TRBV6-2 or TRBV6-3 with TRBJ2-1, with TRBD1 as a possible D gene (5 bases). CDR3 length equals 16 residues. Germline assignment: CDR1 MNHEY and CDR2 SVGEGT. In DNA, the CDR3 is TGTGCTAGCAGTTACATAATACAGGTTTCCTACAATGAGCAGTTCTTC. This translates into CASSYIIQVSYNEQFF.

The gene calls are TRBV19 and TRBJ2-7; 10 bases agree with TRBD2. CDR3 length: 15 residues. The V gene's germline CDR1 is LNHDA and CDR2 SQIVND (reference sequence). V dropped 5 bases and J dropped 3; count of bases not matched to a gene: 7. The CDR3 bases are TGTGCCAGTAGTGAGGGACTAGCGAGTCTCTACGAGCAGTACTTC. This codes for CASSEGLASLYEQYF.